Listed below are T cell receptor beta chains from one sample, sequenced in a study of human T cells and chemical hapten exposure. TCRdb reprocessed the RACE reads via MiXCR and lists one record per CDR3 protein. The sample includes approximately 84,000 distinct CDR3 sequences, around 10% of them seen just once. Sequenced here: whole blood, sampled in connection with sensitization to the hapten diphenylcyclopropenone (DPC). These receptors all stem from a man between 18 and 35 years old with alopecia areata. Some clones in this sample may be carry-over from other donors' samples. The CDR3 runs from the conserved cysteine through the conserved F or W. The D gene is left open where the match is weak. Expanded clones are given a class, and other clones once, few, many or no size at all.

d_call,v_call,clone_size,j_call,cdr3_aa,cdr3_nt
TRBD1,TRBV4-1,-,TRBJ1-5,CASSYQWDRSFNQPQHF,TGCGCCAGCAGCTATCAATGGGACAGGAGTTTCAATCAGCCCCAGCATTTT
-,TRBV20-1,few,TRBJ2-6,CSARDVGMSGANVLTF,TGCAGTGCTAGAGATGTCGGGATGTCTGGGGCCAACGTCCTGACTTTC
-,TRBV3-1,-,TRBJ1-3,CASSQGGGGNTIYF,TGTGCCAGCAGCCAAGGAGGGGGAGGAAACACCATATATTTT
TRBD1,TRBV6-2/TRBV6-3,-,TRBJ1-1,CASSYSQGRNPEAFF,TGTGCCAGCAGTTACTCACAGGGGCGAAACCCTGAAGCTTTCTTT
TRBD1,TRBV9,few,TRBJ1-4,CASSEWGQGQKLFF,TGTGCCAGCAGCGAGTGGGGACAGGGCCAAAAACTGTTTTTT
-,TRBV27,few,TRBJ1-6,CASWSTSSGSPLHF,TGTGCCAGTTGGTCGACCTCTTCAGGATCACCCCTCCACTTT
-,TRBV6-4,few,TRBJ2-2,CASSDSVFPGWHGELFF,TGTGCCAGCAGTGACTCGGTGTTTCCAGGTTGGCACGGGGAGCTGTTTTTT
TRBD1,TRBV2,few,TRBJ1-5,CASVAGTATDQPQHF,TGTGCCAGCGTTGCCGGGACAGCCACAGATCAGCCCCAGCATTTT
-,TRBV4-3,many,TRBJ1-2,CASSQEWRTSFNYGYTF,TGCGCCAGCAGCCAAGAATGGAGGACCAGTTTCAACTATGGCTACACCTTC
-,TRBV12-3/TRBV12-4,many,TRBJ1-2,CASSLTVPYGYTF,TGTGCCAGCAGCTTGACAGTCCCCTATGGCTACACCTTC
-,TRBV29-1,-,TRBJ2-7,CSVEDRFYEQYF,TGCAGCGTTGAAGACCGATTCTACGAGCAGTACTTC
-,TRBV27,few,TRBJ2-1,CASSLGTFSYNEQFF,TGTGCCAGCAGTTTAGGGACTTTCTCCTACAATGAGCAGTTCTTC
-,TRBV29-1,many,TRBJ1-4,CSVGPTGEKLFF,TGCAGCGTCGGACCCACAGGGGAAAAACTGTTTTTT
TRBD1,TRBV4-1,-,TRBJ2-2,CASSLMRQGTTGELFF,TGCGCCAGCAGCCTCATGCGACAGGGGACCACCGGGGAGCTGTTTTTT
-,TRBV28,-,TRBJ1-5,CASSLAANSNQPQHF,TGTGCCAGCAGTTTGGCCGCAAATAGCAATCAGCCCCAGCATTTT
-,TRBV11-2,few,TRBJ2-2,CASSLEAGNTGELFF,TGTGCCAGCAGCTTAGAGGCGGGGAACACCGGGGAGCTGTTTTTT
-,TRBV7-2,-,TRBJ2-5,CASSPFGADQETQYF,TGTGCCAGCAGCCCGTTTGGGGCGGACCAAGAGACCCAGTACTTC
-,TRBV28,many,TRBJ2-2,CASRLPGFGELFF,TGTGCCAGCAGGTTACCAGGGTTCGGGGAGCTGTTTTTT